This record concerns one T cell receptor (beta chain) sequence. A much more abundant neighbour one base away suggests this may be a read error. The sample belongs to a study of CD8 T cells in ankylosing spondylitis. In TCRdb, the 5' RACE reads were re-called with MiXCR into one record per CDR3 protein. The sample yields 35,000 to 50,000 distinct CDR3 sequences, 9.5% to 11% seen once. Germline CDR1 is SGHRS and CDR2 is YFSETQ. This CDR3 region has 15 residues. The chain couples TRBV5-1 to TRBJ1-1, with TRBD1 matching over 8 bases. The receptor's source is a male donor with ankylosing spondylitis or in good health (not recorded which). Sequencing was carried out using blood, either unsorted or a sorted T cell fraction (not recorded which). The CDR3 here is CASSFLTGDDTEAYF. The CDR3 DNA reads as TGCGCCAGCAGCTTCCTGACAGGGGACGACACTGAAGCTTACTTT.